One and the same sample provided the 18 T cell receptor beta chains below, sequenced in a study of blood T cell repertoires in COVID-19. Clones were read by immunoSEQ multiplex PCR, and TCRdb kept only the in-frame ones, dropping some. The sample yields over 60,000 clones, roughly 89% seen once. The sequenced material came from peripheral blood. These receptors were obtained from a man aged 80 or over with acute or convalescent COVID-19.

The CDR3 loop reads CASSVGGAGNTIYF. For the CDR3, the DNA is TGTGCCAGCAGCGTAGGGGGGGCTGGAAACACCATATATTTT. The chain has TRBV9 and TRBJ1-3; D is perhaps TRBD1 (5 bases). The CDR3 has 14 amino acids. Trimming removed 0 bases at V and 2 bases at J, with 6 bases between. From germline, CDR1 is SGDLS and CDR2 YYNGEE.

The V and J genes are TRBV27 and TRBJ2-7; D gene ambiguous. CDR3 length: 14 amino acids. Germline CDR1 and CDR2: MNHEY and SMNVEV (reference sequence). Between the trimmed V and J ends, which lost 5 bases and 2 bases, there was a span of 13 bases. CDR3 sequence reads: CASSRHPPPYEQYF. For the CDR3, the DNA is TGTGCCAGCAGTAGACATCCCCCCCCCTACGAGCAGTACTTC.

The chain joins TRBV14 to TRBJ1-1; D call uncertain. Germline CDR1 is SGHDN and CDR2 is FVKESK. Trimming left V 3 bases short and J 5 bases short, with 7 bases between. The CDR3 has 12 amino acids. In DNA form, the CDR3 reads TGTGCCAGCAGCCAGGGGAGGACTGAAGCTTTCTTT. Protein product: CASSQGRTEAFF.

The chain recombines TRBV3-1 (or the pseudogene TRBV3-2) with TRBJ1-1; the D gene is possibly TRBD1 (5 bases). This CDR3 is built from 13 residues. Germline lookup yields CDR1 LGHDT and CDR2 YNNKEL (reference sequence). V was cut by 1 base and J by 5 bases, with 8 bases left in between. CDR3 amino acids: CASSQVEGTEAFF. The CDR3 DNA reads TGTGCCAGCAGCCAAGTGGAGGGGACTGAAGCTTTCTTT.

V usage is TRBV29-1 and J usage is TRBJ1-2; TRBD1 matches 8 bases. CDR3 size: 11 residues. The ends lost 5 bases at V and 8 bases at J; junction bases unmatched: 4. Germline-derived CDR1 and CDR2 are SQVTM and ANQGSEA. CDR3 region: CSVLDRDGYTF. The CDR3 nucleotides read TGCAGCGTTTTGGACAGGGACGGCTACACCTTC.

V and J are TRBV3-1 (or the pseudogene TRBV3-2) and TRBJ1-4, with TRBD1 matching over 8 bases. The V gene's germline CDR1 is LGHDT and CDR2 YNNKEL (reference sequence). V lost 3 bases, J lost 12 bases, and 6 bases stayed unmatched. CDR3 size: 13 residues. The chain's CDR3 is CASSQVQGAQLFF. CDR3 DNA sequence: TGTGCCAGCAGCCAGGTCCAGGGGGCCCAACTGTTTTTT.

This chain uses TRBV29-1 with TRBJ2-7, with 7 bases matching TRBD1. Trimming at V came to 7 bases and at J to 0 bases, leaving 3 bases not matched to a gene. The germline V gene encodes CDR1 SQVTM and CDR2 ANQGSEA. This CDR3 is built from 12 residues. The CDR3 spells CSAWDSSYEQYF. Here the CDR3 DNA reads TGCAGCGCTTGGGACAGCTCCTACGAGCAGTACTTC.

The chain recombines TRBV5-4 with TRBJ2-1; 8 bases are a match to TRBD2. The CDR3 has 15 amino acids. CDR1 and CDR2 (germline): SGHNT, YYREEE (reference sequence). Trimming took 6 bases from V and 4 from J; bases not matched to a gene: 9. Here the CDR3 DNA reads TGTGCCAGCACCCCAGGCGGGACTAGATACAATGAGCAGTTCTTC. Protein product: CASTPGGTRYNEQFF. The variable domain in full, completed from reference TRBV5-4 and TRBJ2-1, reads ETGVTQSPTHLIKTRGQQVTLRCSSQSGHNTVSWYQQALGQGPQFIFQYYREEENGRGNFPPRFSGLQFPNYSSELNVNALELDDSALYLCASTPGGTRYNEQFFGPGTRLTVL.

A remark on this clone: One junction end does not reproduce the germline sequence, and a read error may be involved. The V gene is TRBV27, the J gene TRBJ1-2; possibly TRBD1 for D (5 bases). Germline lookup yields CDR1 MNHEY and CDR2 SMNVEV (reference sequence). The CDR3 runs to 17 residues. CDR3 nucleotide sequence: TGTGCCAGCACCTTAAGGGCGGGAGGGGCCACTAAGTATGGCTACACCTTC. It encodes CASTLRAGGATKYGYTF.

The V call is TRBV2, the J call TRBJ1-6; D is uncertain. Germline V gives CDR1 SNHLY, CDR2 FYNNEI. This CDR3 has 15 amino acids. V was pared by 6 bases and J by 8 bases, with 17 bases between. The CDR3: CASRETQEDYSPLHF. In nucleotides, the CDR3 is TGTGCCAGCAGGGAGACTCAGGAGGACTATTCACCCCTCCACTTT.

This clone was detected once. The rearrangement joins TRBV19 to TRBJ1-6; D possibly corresponds to TRBD1 (6 bases). CDR1 LNHDA and CDR2 SQIVND come from the germline V gene (reference sequence). V was pared by 2 bases and J by 8 bases, with 10 bases between. The CDR3 runs 14 residues. CDR3 loop: CASSINREYSPLHF. The CDR3 nucleotides are TGTGCCAGTAGTATAAACAGGGAGTATTCACCCCTCCACTTT.

The gene calls are TRBV11-1 and TRBJ1-1, with D hard to call. Germline V CDR1 and CDR2: SGHAT, FQDESV (reference sequence). This CDR3 contains 14 residues. Deletions cut 3 bases from V and 5 bases from J, with 13 bases between. CDR3 DNA: TGTGCCAGCAGCTTTTTGGGTCGGGGAACTGAAGCTTTCTTT. Translated, it gives CASSFLGRGTEAFF.

The chain recombines TRBV10-3 with TRBJ1-4; D not resolved. This CDR3 comprises 17 residues. Germline V gene sequence: CDR1 ENHRY, CDR2 SYGVKD. V was shortened by 4 bases and J by 7 bases, with 22 bases between the two germline ends. Written as DNA, the CDR3 is TGTGCCATCAGTGCCAACTCTTTAACGACGGGGAGTGAAAAACTGTTTTTT. This sequence encodes CAISANSLTTGSEKLFF.

This clone has more than one count but fewer than ten. This chain links TRBV3-1 (or the pseudogene TRBV3-2) with TRBJ2-5; D unresolved. This CDR3 is built from 14 residues. Germline loops: CDR1 LGHDT, CDR2 YNNKEL (reference sequence). Trimming removed 1 base from V and 3 bases from J, with 9 bases in between. DNA for the CDR3: TGTGCCAGCAGCCAAGGCAACTCCAAAGAGACCCAGTACTTC. Its translation is CASSQGNSKETQYF.

V usage is TRBV2 and J usage is TRBJ1-3; D is perhaps TRBD1 (5 bases). The V end lost 5 bases, the J end lost 2 bases, and 10 bases lay between the germline ends. The germline gives CDR1 SNHLY, CDR2 FYNNEI. The CDR3 loop spans 14 amino acids. The CDR3 DNA reads TGTGCCAGCAGTCCCAGGGATACTGGAAACACCATATATTTT. Its translation is CASSPRDTGNTIYF.

This chain joins TRBV12-3 or TRBV12-4 and TRBJ2-5; D ambiguous. Trimming left V 6 bases short and J 1 base short, with 9 bases between. The CDR3 is 13 residues long. CDR3 DNA sequence: TGTGCCAGCAGCCTCCGAGTCCAAGAGACCCAGTACTTC. This codes for CASSLRVQETQYF.

The chain carries TRBV19 and TRBJ1-1, with D perhaps matching TRBD1 (6 bases). Trimming removed 6 bases at V and 2 bases at J, with 13 bases between. This CDR3 is 14 amino acids long. In germline, CDR1 is LNHDA, CDR2 SQIVND (reference sequence). Here the CDR3 reads CASRTQGFNTEAFF. The CDR3 DNA is TGTGCCAGTAGAACACAGGGTTTTAACACTGAAGCTTTCTTT.

This rearrangement joins TRBV5-1 to TRBJ1-2, with a weak D call TRBD1 (5 bases). The germline V gene encodes CDR1 SGHRS and CDR2 YFSETQ. V was cut by 4 bases and J by 8 bases, with 12 bases left in between. The CDR3 has 12 amino acids. CDR3 sequence (DNA): TGCGCCAGCAGCGAACAGGAAGGAGGCTACACCTTC. Translated: CASSEQEGGYTF.